This T cell receptor beta chain was retrieved from a study of T-cell reconstitution after alpha-beta-depleted transplantation in children. Germline V gene data show CDR1 as LGHNA and CDR2 as YSLEER. The CDR3 loop spans 17 amino acids. V was shortened by 0 bases and J by 0 bases, with 12 bases between the two germline ends. This clonotype was seen more than once but under ten times. Researchers prepared the TCRbeta library using unique molecular identifiers, the study reports. In TCRdb, the PCR reads were re-called with MiXCR into one record per CDR3 protein. The sample includes around 440,000 distinct CDR3 sequences, roughly 15% seen only once; the top ten take around 28%.

Sequencing was performed on PBMCs, mostly from graft donor cells, taken 360 days after TCRalphabeta/CD19-depleted stem cell transplant. The source is a boy younger than two who had a stem cell transplant for Wiskott-Aldrich syndrome, so the T cells may come from the graft donor. The chain links TRBV4-3 to TRBJ2-1, with D hard to call. The DNA for the CDR3 is TGCGCCAGCAGCCAAGATTTGGGCCTCGGCTCCTACAATGAGCAGTTCTTC. Translating it yields CASSQDLGLGSYNEQFF.